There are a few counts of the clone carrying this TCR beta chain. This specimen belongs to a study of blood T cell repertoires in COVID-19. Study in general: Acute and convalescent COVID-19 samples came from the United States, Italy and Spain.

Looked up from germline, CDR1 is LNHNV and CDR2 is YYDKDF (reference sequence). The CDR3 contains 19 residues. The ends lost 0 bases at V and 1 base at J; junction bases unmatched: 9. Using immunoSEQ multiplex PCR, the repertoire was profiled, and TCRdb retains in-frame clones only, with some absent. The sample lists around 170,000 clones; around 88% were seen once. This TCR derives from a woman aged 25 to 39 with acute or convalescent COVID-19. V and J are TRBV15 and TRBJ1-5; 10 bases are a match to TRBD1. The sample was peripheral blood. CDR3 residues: CATSRDELGQGVSNQPQHF. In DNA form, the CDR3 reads TGTGCCACCAGCAGAGATGAGTTAGGACAGGGGGTGAGCAATCAGCCCCAGCATTTT.